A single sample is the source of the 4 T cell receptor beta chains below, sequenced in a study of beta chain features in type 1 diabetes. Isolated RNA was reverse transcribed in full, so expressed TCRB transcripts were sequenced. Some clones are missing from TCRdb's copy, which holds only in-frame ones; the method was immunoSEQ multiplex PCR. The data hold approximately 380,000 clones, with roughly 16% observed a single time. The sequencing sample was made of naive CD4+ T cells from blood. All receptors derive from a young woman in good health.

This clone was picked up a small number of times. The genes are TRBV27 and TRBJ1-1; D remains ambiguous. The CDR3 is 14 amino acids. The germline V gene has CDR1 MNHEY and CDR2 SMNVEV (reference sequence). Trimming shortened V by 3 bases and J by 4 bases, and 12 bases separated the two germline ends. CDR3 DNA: TGTGCCAGCAGTTTCCGCCACTCTGGCACTGAAGCTTTCTTT. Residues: CASSFRHSGTEAFF.

The CDR3 nucleotides are TGTGCCACCAGTGAGACTAGCGGGAGTCTAGGTGAGCAGTTCTTC. It specifies CATSETSGSLGEQFF. The chain couples TRBV15 to TRBJ2-1; 12 positions match TRBD2. The CDR3 length is 15 residues. V trimming: 6 bases; J trimming: 9 bases; junction bases outside the gene matches: 9. Per the germline V gene, CDR1 is LNHNV and CDR2 is YYDKDF (reference sequence).

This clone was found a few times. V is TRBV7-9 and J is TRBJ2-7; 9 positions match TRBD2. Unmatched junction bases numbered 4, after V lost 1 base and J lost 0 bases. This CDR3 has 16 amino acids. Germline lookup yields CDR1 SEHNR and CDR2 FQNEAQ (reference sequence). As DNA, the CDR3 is TGTGCCAGCAGCTTAGGTCTTAGCGGGAGCTCCTACGAGCAGTACTTC. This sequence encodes CASSLGLSGSSYEQYF. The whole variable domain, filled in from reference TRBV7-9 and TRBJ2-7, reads DTGVSQNPRHKITKRGQNVTFRCDPISEHNRLYWYRQTLGQGPEFLTYFQNEAQLEKSRLLSDRFSAERPKGSFSTLEIQRTEQGDSAMYLCASSLGLSGSSYEQYFGPGTRLTVT.

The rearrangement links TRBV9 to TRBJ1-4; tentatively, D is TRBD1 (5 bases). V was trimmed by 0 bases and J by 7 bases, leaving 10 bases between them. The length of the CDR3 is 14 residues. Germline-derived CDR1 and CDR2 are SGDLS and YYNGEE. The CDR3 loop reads CASSVGGGSEKLFF. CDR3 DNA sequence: TGTGCCAGCAGCGTAGGGGGGGGAAGTGAAAAACTGTTTTTT.